The following is a T cell receptor (beta chain) sequence with its context. Its antigen is unidentified. This entry belongs to a study of PD-1 blockade in mismatch repair-deficient tumors. Study results and limitations: After pembrolizumab, tumor-resident clones rose rapidly, then generally contracted before radiologic responses.

TCRs were sequenced from a few patients responding to pembrolizumab. Germline V gene lookup returns CDR1 SGHNT and CDR2 YENEEA. This CDR3 contains 14 residues. Trimming removed 1 base at V and 4 bases at J, with 8 bases between. The data were produced by immunoSEQ multiplex PCR, yet TCRdb's version contains in-frame clones alone and is incomplete. The sample records some 120,000 clones, about 74% being singletons. This chain links TRBV11-3 with TRBJ2-1; D unresolved. The origin of this receptor is an adult with mismatch repair-deficient cancer. This specimen consisted of peripheral blood, obtained about 60 weeks after starting pembrolizumab. This CDR3 reads CASSLVGVYNEQFF. The CDR3 DNA sequence: TGTGCCAGCAGCTTAGTTGGAGTTTACAATGAGCAGTTCTTC.